This T cell receptor beta chain was captured in a study of blood T cell repertoires in COVID-19. Looking at the study overall: Collection of acute and convalescent COVID-19 samples took place in the United States, Italy and Spain. The analysed material was cDNA or gDNA that came from T cells, B-cell-depleted T cells, or PBMCs.

CDR3 length: 17 amino acids. Trimming took 5 bases from V and 0 from J, leaving 19 bases between them. CDR1 is LNHDA, CDR2 SQIVND, per germline (reference sequence). Under the authors' procedure: Amplification from reference gene primers served as the basis for estimated nucleated cell counts. Sequencing used immunoSEQ multiplex PCR; TCRdb keeps in-frame clones, though not all of them. That table furnishes V, J and clone size, whereas the DNA furnished D and trimming. The data hold 140,000 or so clones, with more than 75% observed a single time. This sequence was found in a woman between 45 and 65 years old with active or convalescent COVID-19. Material for sequencing was peripheral blood. The chain has TRBV19 and TRBJ1-2; D perhaps matches TRBD1 (6 bases). CDR3 loop: CASSGPGTGRTNYGYTF. Here the CDR3 DNA reads TGTGCCAGTAGTGGCCCGGGTACAGGGCGTACTAACTATGGCTACACCTTC.